The 3 T cell receptor beta chains given below trace back to one sample, sequenced in a study of T cells in Graves' hyperthyroidism and ophthalmopathy. RNA transcripts gave rise to amplified TCR beta CDR3 regions. The study used the HTBI primer set for a first-round RT-PCR of the TCR CDR3. TCRdb used MiXCR to reprocess the multiplex PCR reads, holding one entry per CDR3 protein. The table includes approximately 250,000 distinct CDR3 sequences, approximately 24% detected once. Sequencing input: blood. Every receptor here comes from a woman in her 40s with Graves' ophthalmopathy.

This clonotype showed up many times. The chain carries TRBV20-1 and TRBJ2-7; 8 bases line up with TRBD2. CDR3 length: 15 residues. The germline gives CDR1 DFQATT, CDR2 SNEGSKA (reference sequence). The V gene end was trimmed by 0 bases and the J gene end by 6 bases; junction bases not matched to a gene: 10. CDR3: CSARELAEPGSEQYF. CDR3 nucleotide sequence: TGCAGTGCTAGAGAACTAGCGGAGCCCGGGAGCGAGCAGTACTTC.

In its sample, this clonotype was seen many times. The V call is TRBV19, the J call TRBJ2-7, with TRBD1 identical over 9 bases. The CDR3 has 15 residues. V dropped 5 bases and J dropped 3; count of bases not matched to a gene: 8. Germline V gives CDR1 LNHDA, CDR2 SQIVND (reference sequence). The CDR3 DNA is TGTGCCAGTAGTCCGTCCGGACAGGGGTTCTACGAGCAGTACTTC. Its translation: CASSPSGQGFYEQYF. Complete variable domain (other parts from reference TRBV19 and TRBJ2-7): DGGITQSPKYLFRKEGQNVTLSCEQNLNHDAMYWYRQDPGQGLRLIYYSQIVNDFQKGDIAEGYSVSREKKESFPLTVTSAQKNPTAFYLCASSPSGQGFYEQYFGPGTRLTVT.

This chain joins TRBV6-4 and TRBJ1-2; D may be TRBD1 (6 bases). This CDR3 is 14 amino acids long. The V gene lost 10 bases and the J gene lost 6 bases, with 21 bases spanning the gap. Germline V CDR1 and CDR2: MRHNA, SNTAGT. Here the CDR3 reads CATHPGQKLDGYTF. The DNA of the CDR3 is TGTGCCACCCACCCCGGACAGAAGTTGGATGGCTACACCTTC.